The rows below give T cell receptor beta chains drawn from one sample of a study of cytomegalovirus exposure and HLA in healthy donors. Sequenced by immunoSEQ multiplex PCR; TCRdb stores in-frame clones only, minus some. The sample contains under 90,000 clones, just under 90% of which appear only once. Sequencing input: PBMCs. All receptors come from a man younger than 30 in good health and CMV-seronegative. Both conserved end residues are part of each CDR3. The order of the fields is clone size, J gene, D gene, CDR3 length, V gene, CDR3 protein, CDR3 DNA. A D gene is named only where the DNA matches it firmly. Size is stated for part of the rows, as once, few or many counts, or as a class when the clone is expanded.

NA TRBJ2-3 TRBD1 14 TRBV27 CASSEDRGTDTQYF TGTGCCAGCAGTGAGGACAGGGGCACAGATACGCAGTATTTT
NA TRBJ2-1 TRBD2 17 TRBV19 CASSATSGRGVNNEQFF TGTGCCAGTAGTGCCACTAGCGGGAGGGGGGTCAACAATGAGCAGTTCTTC
once TRBJ2-2 NA 15 TRBV25-1 CASSVFRGNTGELFF TGTGCCAGCAGTGTTTTCCGGGGAAACACCGGGGAGCTGTTTTTT
NA TRBJ2-7 TRBD1 14 TRBV27 CASSNRDRKYEQYF TGTGCCAGCAGTAATAGGGACAGAAAATACGAGCAGTACTTC
NA TRBJ1-1 NA 15 TRBV19 CALDLVSLGTAEAFF TGTGCCCTCGACCTTGTGTCCCTAGGGACTGCTGAAGCTTTCTTT
NA TRBJ1-4 NA 16 TRBV9 CASSANTGSTNEKLFF TGTGCCAGCAGCGCAAATACAGGGTCTACTAATGAAAAACTGTTTTTT
NA TRBJ1-6 NA 16 TRBV6-5 CASSYSSGGLNSPLHF TGTGCCAGCAGTTACTCGTCAGGCGGGCTTAATTCACCCCTCCACTTT
NA TRBJ2-1 TRBD1 17 TRBV18 CASSPRSGQGIINEQFF TGTGCCAGCTCACCACGCTCAGGACAGGGTATAATCAATGAGCAGTTCTTC
NA TRBJ1-1 TRBD1 14 TRBV19 CASSIPGQGDEAFF TGTGCCAGTAGTATCCCCGGACAGGGGGACGAAGCTTTCTTT
NA TRBJ1-2 NA 16 TRBV6-6 CATTNGGSGRADGYTF TGTGCCACCACGAATGGGGGCAGCGGCAGGGCTGATGGCTACACCTTC
NA TRBJ2-1 NA 11 TRBV5-1 CASSEGQEQFF TGCGCCAGCTCGGAGGGACAGGAGCAGTTCTTC
NA TRBJ1-5 TRBD1 17 TRBV19 CASSSVDRGAAYQPQHF TGTGCCAGCTCGTCCGTCGACAGGGGCGCGGCATATCAGCCCCAGCATTTT
NA TRBJ2-7 NA 15 TRBV28 CASSRPTGFTYEQYF TGTGCCAGCAGCCGACCCACGGGGTTTACGTACGAGCAGTACTTC
NA TRBJ1-1 NA 13 TRBV7-2 CASSLAPNTEAFF TGTGCCAGCAGCTTAGCCCCTAACACTGAAGCTTTCTTT
NA TRBJ1-6 NA 15 TRBV18 CASSPGAGVGSPLHF TGTGCCAGCTCACCCGGGGCAGGGGTGGGTTCACCCCTCCACTTT
once TRBJ1-2 NA 12 TRBV12-5 CASGLDATVPTF TGTGCTAGTGGTTTGGACGCGACAGTTCCCACCTTC
NA TRBJ1-1 NA 13 TRBV19 CASGGTRVTEAFF TGTGCCAGCGGAGGGACGAGAGTCACAGAAGCTTTCTTT
NA TRBJ1-3 NA 14 TRBV28 CASSLVRSGNTIYF TGTGCCAGCAGTTTAGTCCGCTCTGGAAACACCATATATTTT
NA TRBJ2-7 TRBD1 20 TRBV6-1 CASSESHRDRGFIYTYEQYF TGTGCCAGCAGTGAATCTCATCGGGACAGGGGTTTTATCTATACCTACGAGCAGTACTTC
NA TRBJ2-7 NA 12 TRBV28 CASSSPGPEQYF TGTGCCAGCAGTTCCCCGGGTCCCGAGCAGTACTTC
few TRBJ2-7 TRBD2 13 TRBV28 CASSLLAGYEQYF TGTGCCAGCAGTTTACTAGCGGGATACGAGCAGTACTTC
NA TRBJ1-1 TRBD1 14 TRBV28 CASSFDRVVTEAFF TGTGCCAGCAGCTTTGACAGGGTTGTCACTGAAGCTTTCTTT
NA TRBJ2-7 NA 13 TRBV27 CASSFGQFGEQYF TGTGCCAGCAGTTTTGGTCAGTTCGGGGAGCAGTACTTC
NA TRBJ1-4 TRBD1 14 TRBV5-1 CASSRTGFGEKLFF TGCGCCAGCAGCAGGACAGGGTTCGGTGAAAAACTGTTTTTT
NA TRBJ2-7 NA 12 TRBV28 CASRRGTYEQYF TGTGCCAGCAGACGTGGCACCTACGAGCAGTACTTC
NA TRBJ2-7 NA 15 TRBV25-1 CASSEPGALFYEQYF TGTGCCAGCAGTGAACCAGGGGCCCTCTTCTACGAGCAGTACTTC
NA TRBJ2-1 TRBD2 15 TRBV9 CASTQSGRAVDEQFF TGTGCCAGCACACAAAGCGGGAGGGCCGTAGATGAGCAGTTCTTC
NA TRBJ2-3 NA 18 TRBV18 CASSPPDPGLLSTDTQYF TGTGCCAGCTCACCACCGGATCCGGGACTCCTAAGCACAGATACGCAGTATTTT
NA TRBJ2-7 TRBD2 13 TRBV28 CATWGLAVSEQYF TGTGCCACTTGGGGACTAGCTGTATCCGAGCAGTACTTC
NA TRBJ2-3 TRBD1 17 TRBV27 CASSLRGQGSSTDTQYF TGTGCCAGCAGTTTACGCGGACAGGGCTCTAGCACAGATACGCAGTATTTT
NA TRBJ2-5 TRBD2 13 TRBV19 CASKDSGIETQYF TGTGCCAGTAAAGATAGCGGGATTGAGACCCAGTACTTC
NA TRBJ2-5 TRBD1 17 TRBV4-3 CASSQVGDRGAQETQYF TGCGCCAGCAGCCAAGTTGGGGACAGGGGGGCCCAAGAGACCCAGTACTTC
NA TRBJ2-7 NA 13 TRBV30 CAWSVAGSYEQYF TGTGCCTGGAGTGTGGCGGGATCCTACGAGCAGTACTTC
NA TRBJ2-7 NA 14 TRBV6-1 CASSDHGRRYEQYF TGTGCCAGCAGTGATCACGGGAGACGATACGAGCAGTACTTC
NA TRBJ2-1 TRBD1 12 TRBV7-2 CASSPWDREPFF TGTGCCAGCAGCCCCTGGGACAGGGAACCGTTCTTC
NA TRBJ2-1 TRBD2 17 TRBV4-1 CASSQTSLATSYNEQFF TGCGCCAGCAGCCAAACCTCACTAGCGACATCCTACAATGAGCAGTTCTTC
NA TRBJ1-6 NA 18 TRBV18 CASSPGSAESSYNSPLHF TGTGCCAGCTCACCAGGTTCGGCGGAAAGCTCCTATAATTCACCCCTCCACTTT
NA TRBJ2-1 NA 17 TRBV28 CASSNMTSSRTYNEQFF TGTGCCAGCAGTAATATGACTAGTTCCAGAACCTACAATGAGCAGTTCTTC
NA TRBJ2-3 TRBD1 16 TRBV5-1 CASSYGTATSTDTQYF TGCGCCAGCAGCTACGGGACAGCTACTAGCACAGATACGCAGTATTTT
NA TRBJ2-2 TRBD2 17 TRBV5-1 CASSLTSGRANTGELFF TGCGCCAGCAGCTTGACTAGCGGGAGGGCGAACACCGGGGAGCTGTTTTTT
NA TRBJ2-5 TRBD2 20 TRBV9 CASSVDYGTSGKGAQETQYF TGTGCCAGCAGCGTGGATTATGGGACTAGCGGGAAAGGAGCCCAAGAGACCCAGTACTTC
NA TRBJ2-7 NA 18 TRBV18 CASSPIPPQRVTSYEQYF TGTGCCAGCTCACCAATCCCCCCACAGCGGGTGACCTCCTACGAGCAGTACTTC
NA TRBJ2-7 TRBD2 14 TRBV6-1 CASSEASSGNLQYF TGTGCCAGCAGTGAAGCGTCTAGCGGGAATTTACAGTACTTC
NA TRBJ2-7 NA 13 TRBV6-1 CASDSLKSYEQYF TGTGCCAGCGACTCACTGAAGTCCTACGAGCAGTACTTC
NA TRBJ2-3 TRBD2 16 TRBV4-2 CASSQGTSGRTDTQYF TGTGCCAGCAGCCAAGGGACTAGCGGACGCACAGATACGCAGTATTTT
NA TRBJ1-1 NA 15 TRBV7-9 CASSLFRGTGTEAFF TGTGCCAGCAGCTTATTTAGGGGCACAGGGACTGAAGCTTTCTTT
NA TRBJ2-3 TRBD1 15 TRBV28 CATRTGYGWRDTQYF TGTGCCACCCGGACAGGGTACGGCTGGCGCGATACGCAGTATTTT
once TRBJ2-7 TRBD1 17 TRBV28 CASSLSPQGPPSYEQYF TGTGCCAGCAGTTTATCCCCACAGGGGCCACCCTCCTACGAGCAGTACTTC
NA TRBJ2-1 NA 18 TRBV5-1 CASSLTLGAVRTGGEQFF TGCGCCAGCAGCTTGACTCTCGGAGCGGTCCGCACGGGCGGTGAGCAGTTCTTC
NA TRBJ2-3 NA 15 TRBV6-6 CASSYSGGGTDTQYF TGTGCCAGCAGCTACTCCGGCGGAGGGACAGATACGCAGTATTTT
NA TRBJ1-5 NA 15 TRBV4-1 CASSPDILGHQPQHF TGCGCCAGCAGCCCCGACATCTTGGGGCATCAGCCCCAGCATTTT
NA TRBJ1-1 TRBD1 13 TRBV7-9 CASTGQGAAEAFF TGTGCCAGCACGGGACAGGGGGCCGCTGAAGCTTTCTTT
NA TRBJ1-2 NA 11 TRBV20-1 CSARRGYGYTF TGCAGTGCTAGAAGGGGCTATGGCTACACCTTC
NA TRBJ2-1 TRBD1 16 TRBV25-1 CASSAPGGTGGNEQFF TGTGCCAGCAGTGCCCCGGGCGGGACAGGAGGGAATGAGCAGTTCTTC
NA TRBJ2-7 NA 15 TRBV5-4 CASSFPGGASYEQYF TGTGCCAGCAGCTTCCCCGGGGGAGCCTCCTACGAGCAGTACTTC
once TRBJ1-3 TRBD1 16 TRBV13 CASSLVPGTAGNTIYF TGTGCCAGCAGCTTAGTTCCGGGGACAGCTGGAAACACCATATATTTT
NA TRBJ1-1 NA 14 TRBV18 CASSPDRLNTEAFF TGTGCCAGCTCACCCGACAGGCTGAACACTGAAGCTTTCTTT
NA TRBJ2-5 TRBD1 15 TRBV7-3 CARKVDRAFQETQYF TGTGCCAGGAAAGTGGACAGGGCCTTCCAAGAGACCCAGTACTTC
NA TRBJ2-1 TRBD1 15 TRBV27 CASSSLRTGGNEQFF TGTGCCAGCAGTTCACTTCGGACAGGGGGCAATGAGCAGTTCTTC